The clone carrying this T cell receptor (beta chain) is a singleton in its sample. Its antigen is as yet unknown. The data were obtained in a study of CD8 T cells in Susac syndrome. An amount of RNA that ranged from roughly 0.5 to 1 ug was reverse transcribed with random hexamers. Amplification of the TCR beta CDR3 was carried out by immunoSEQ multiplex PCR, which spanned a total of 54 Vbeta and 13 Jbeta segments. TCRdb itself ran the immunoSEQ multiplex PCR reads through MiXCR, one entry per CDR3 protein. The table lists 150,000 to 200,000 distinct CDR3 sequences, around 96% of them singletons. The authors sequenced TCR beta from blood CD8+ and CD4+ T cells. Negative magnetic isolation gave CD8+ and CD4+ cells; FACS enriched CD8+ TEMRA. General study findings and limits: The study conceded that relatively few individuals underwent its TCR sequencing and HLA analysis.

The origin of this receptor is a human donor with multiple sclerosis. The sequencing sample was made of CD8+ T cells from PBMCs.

The CDR3 loop reads CASSSTSGKTYEQYF. As DNA, the CDR3 is TGTGCCAGCAGTTCTACTAGCGGGAAAACCTACGAGCAGTACTTC. This chain connects TRBV27 to TRBJ2-7; 10 bases are shared with TRBD2. Germline V CDR1 and CDR2: MNHEY, SMNVEV (reference sequence). The CDR3 is 15 residues long. V gave up 4 bases and J gave up 2 bases; unmatched junction bases: 5.